The 28 T cell receptor beta chains listed next were all sequenced from one sample in a study of tumor-infiltrating lymphocytes in localized non-small cell lung cancer. Data came from immunoSEQ multiplex PCR; TCRdb stores just in-frame clones and leaves some out. The data contain fewer than 13,000 clones, around 63% of them seen just once; the ten biggest clones take up over 8%. The material sequenced was lung tumor tissue. The receptor source for this set is a human donor with non-small cell lung cancer.

This clone was counted only a few times. The chain is built from TRBV2 and TRBJ1-2; 9 positions agree with TRBD1. This CDR3 has 13 amino acids. Germline V gene lookup returns CDR1 SNHLY and CDR2 FYNNEI. V trimming: 4 bases; J trimming: 8 bases; junction bases outside the gene matches: 5. The CDR3: CASSAGTGFGYTF. CDR3 bases: TGTGCCAGCAGTGCCGGGACAGGGTTCGGCTACACCTTC.

The chain joins TRBV15 to TRBJ2-7, with unresolved D. Germline V gene data show CDR1 as LNHNV and CDR2 as YYDKDF (reference sequence). The length of the CDR3 is 13 residues. Trimming took off 0 bases at V and 7 bases at J, with 10 bases between the two ends. CDR3 amino acids: CATSRDVMGEQYF. Here the CDR3 DNA reads TGTGCCACCAGCAGAGATGTGATGGGGGAGCAGTACTTC.

This rearrangement joins TRBV12-5 to TRBJ1-3; the D is unclear. CDR1 is LGHNT, CDR2 FRNRAP, per germline. The length of the CDR3 is 16 residues. Trimming left V 0 bases short and J 1 base short, with 10 bases between. The CDR3 is CASGLVLAGSGNTIYF. The CDR3 region has the DNA TGTGCTAGTGGTTTGGTACTCGCAGGATCTGGAAACACCATATATTTT.

Here the CDR3 DNA reads TGTGCCAGCAGTTTTGGTACCCCTTATGTCGAGCAGTACTTC. Translated: CASSFGTPYVEQYF. The V call is TRBV27, the J call TRBJ2-7; unclear D gene. The CDR3 runs to 14 residues. CDR1 is MNHEY, CDR2 SMNVEV, per germline (reference sequence). Trimming removed 3 bases at V and 6 bases at J, with 15 bases between.

This clone was detected only a few times. The rearrangement links TRBV27 to TRBJ1-2; D is unclear. Trimming cost V 6 bases and J 4 bases, with 18 bases left between them. The CDR3 has 15 amino acids. Germline values: CDR1 MNHEY, CDR2 SMNVEV (reference sequence). CDR3 loop: CASSQNSFYIYGYTF. The CDR3 region has the DNA TGTGCCAGCAGCCAAAACTCCTTTTACATCTATGGCTACACCTTC.

V and J are TRBV5-4 and TRBJ2-7; 8 bases fit TRBD2. The CDR3 is 12 residues long. With V trimmed by 4 bases and J by 4 bases, 1 base remained unmatched. CDR1 and CDR2 from the germline V gene are SGHNT and YYREEE (reference sequence). The CDR3 spells CASSRGGYEQYF. CDR3 coding DNA: TGTGCCAGCAGCCGGGGGGGGTACGAGCAGTACTTC.

V is TRBV6-4 and J is TRBJ1-6; D is ambiguous. The germline gives CDR1 MRHNA, CDR2 SNTAGT. CDR3 length equals 13 residues. V was cut by 6 bases and J by 10 bases, with 13 bases left in between. CDR3 DNA: TGTGCCAGCAGCGAATTATCGGGATCACCCCTCCACTTT. It yields the protein CASSELSGSPLHF.

The gene calls are TRBV5-1 and TRBJ1-4; D remains ambiguous. Between the trimmed V and J ends, which lost 3 bases and 8 bases, there was a span of 14 bases. This CDR3 spans 14 amino acids. Germline V gene sequence: CDR1 SGHRS, CDR2 YFSETQ. CDR3 in amino acids: CASSSLLTGEKLFF. The CDR3 nucleotides read TGCGCCAGCAGCTCCTTATTAACGGGAGAAAAACTGTTTTTT. The full variable domain, completed using reference TRBV5-1 and TRBJ1-4, is KAGVTQTPRYLIKTRGQQVTLSCSPISGHRSVSWYQQTPGQGLQFLFEYFSETQRNKGNFPGRFSGRQFSNSRSEMNVSTLELGDSALYLCASSSLLTGEKLFFGSGTQLSVL.

This clone was recorded a few times. The chain uses TRBV11-2 and TRBJ2-5, with TRBD1 identical over 7 bases. Germline values: CDR1 SGHAT, CDR2 FQNNGV. V lost 1 base to trimming and J lost 8 bases; unmatched junction nucleotides: 10. There are 15 residues in the CDR3. The CDR3 region has the DNA TGTGCCAGCAGCTTAGCCAACGACAGGGTTGCCACCCAGTACTTC. Amino acids: CASSLANDRVATQYF.

The chain links TRBV7-7 to TRBJ2-2; D gene ambiguous. The CDR3 is 15 residues long. Germline assignment: CDR1 SSHAT and CDR2 FNYEAQ (reference sequence). V dropped 5 bases and J dropped 0 bases, with 10 bases sitting between them. The CDR3 DNA sequence: TGTGCCAGCAGCACCTCCGAATCGAACACCGGGGAGCTGTTTTTT. This gives the protein CASSTSESNTGELFF.

This clone was observed once. The chain has TRBV11-2 and TRBJ2-4; 7 bases map to TRBD1. The V and J ends lost 3 bases and 0 bases, in that order; junction bases with no gene match: 2. In germline, CDR1 is SGHAT, CDR2 FQNNGV. The length of the CDR3 is 15 residues. The CDR3 here is CASSLQGVAKNIQYF. The CDR3 region has the DNA TGTGCCAGCAGCTTGCAGGGGGTAGCCAAAAACATTCAGTACTTC. Filled out from reference TRBV11-2 and TRBJ2-4, the complete variable domain reads EAGVAQSPRYKIIEKRQSVAFWCNPISGHATLYWYQQILGQGPKLLIQFQNNGVVDDSQLPKDRFSAERLKGVDSTLKIQPAKLEDSAVYLCASSLQGVAKNIQYFGAGTRLSVL.

The chain links TRBV7-2 to TRBJ2-5; D is perhaps TRBD1 (7 bases). The ends were cut back, 1 base at V and 9 bases at J, with 21 bases in the middle. CDR1 is SGHTA and CDR2 is FQGNSA in the germline V gene. The CDR3 has 16 residues. Here the CDR3 reads CASSLDAGQTEGSQYF. The CDR3 DNA sequence: TGTGCCAGCAGCTTAGACGCGGGACAGACAGAAGGGTCCCAGTACTTC.

The chain combines TRBV6-5 with TRBJ2-5; no clear D gene. CDR3 size: 14 residues. CDR1 and CDR2 (germline): MNHEY, SVGAGI. Trimming shortened V by 0 bases and J by 5 bases, and 10 bases separated the two germline ends. CDR3 DNA sequence: TGTGCCAGCAGTTACTCATTCCTCGGCGAGACCCAGTACTTC. Amino acid sequence: CASSYSFLGETQYF.

This chain joins TRBV5-4 and TRBJ2-3; D uncertain. Trimming cost V 7 bases and J 2 bases, with 11 bases left between them. The CDR3 runs 13 residues. Germline-derived CDR1 and CDR2 are SGHNT and YYREEE (reference sequence). This chain's CDR3 is CASGRGYTDTQYF. The CDR3 nucleotides are TGTGCCAGCGGGCGTGGGTACACAGATACGCAGTATTTT.

This clone was picked up a small number of times. The chain recombines TRBV27 with TRBJ2-7; a possible D gene is TRBD2 (7 bases). Trimming cost V 3 bases and J 4 bases, with 10 bases left between them. This CDR3 spans 13 amino acids. Germline V CDR1 and CDR2: MNHEY, SMNVEV (reference sequence). The CDR3 sequence is CASSFGGQYEQYF. The CDR3 DNA is TGTGCCAGCAGTTTCGGGGGGCAGTACGAGCAGTACTTC.

J is TRBJ2-2 and V is TRBV11-2, with D maybe TRBD1 (5 bases). The CDR3 has 16 amino acids. V was clipped by 3 bases and J by 1 base, with 12 bases between them. Germline V gives CDR1 SGHAT, CDR2 FQNNGV. Here the CDR3 DNA reads TGTGCCAGCAGCTTCGTCTGGGGCCTGAACACCGGGGAGCTGTTTTTT. Protein product: CASSFVWGLNTGELFF.

The chain recombines TRBV7-6 with TRBJ2-2; 10 nucleotides line up with TRBD2. The CDR3 has 17 amino acids. V gave up 5 bases and J gave up 4 bases; unmatched junction bases: 10. Per germline, CDR1 SGHVS and CDR2 FNYEAQ. The CDR3 DNA reads as TGTGCCAGCAGCACCCTTTGGACTAGCGGCCCCACCGGGGAGCTGTTTTTT. It codes for CASSTLWTSGPTGELFF.

The chain is built from TRBV5-4 and TRBJ2-3; possible D gene TRBD1, 5 bases. The ends were cut back, 2 bases at V and 4 bases at J, with 11 bases in the middle. This CDR3 has 14 residues. The V gene's germline CDR1 is SGHNT and CDR2 YYREEE (reference sequence). The CDR3 here is CASSFGQLADTQYF. The CDR3 DNA reads as TGTGCCAGCAGCTTCGGACAATTAGCAGATACGCAGTATTTT.

V is TRBV6-1 and J is TRBJ2-3; TRBD2 might be the D (6 bases). This CDR3 contains 14 residues. The V gene's germline CDR1 is MNHNS and CDR2 SASEGT. V lost 7 bases to trimming and J lost 0 bases, with 11 bases between them. The CDR3 DNA reads TGTGCCAGCACCAGACTAGATAGCACAGATACGCAGTATTTT. Amino acids: CASTRLDSTDTQYF.

This clone was seen only once. The chain joins TRBV6-5 to TRBJ1-5; D is unclear. Germline CDR1 is MNHEY and CDR2 is SVGAGI. The CDR3 is 13 amino acids. V lost 5 bases, J lost 4 bases, and 9 bases lay in between. The CDR3 region has the DNA TGTGCCAGCAGTAAATCTGGGAATCAGCCCCAGCATTTT. Translation gives CASSKSGNQPQHF.

The V gene is TRBV7-6, the J gene TRBJ1-2; D remains unclear. Germline CDR1 is SGHVS and CDR2 is FNYEAQ. This CDR3 contains 13 residues. The ends were cut back, 5 bases at V and 4 bases at J, with 11 bases in the middle. This CDR3 is CASSPQEIYGYTF. In DNA, the CDR3 is TGTGCCAGCAGCCCACAAGAGATCTATGGCTACACCTTC.

The count of this clone is one. V usage is TRBV2 and J usage is TRBJ1-5, with D unclear. Germline V gene lookup returns CDR1 SNHLY and CDR2 FYNNEI. The germline V and J ends were trimmed by 5 bases and 9 bases, with 11 bases remaining between them. CDR3 length: 12 amino acids. The CDR3: CASSYRVGPQHF. DNA of the CDR3: TGTGCCAGCAGTTATCGAGTTGGGCCCCAGCATTTT. The full variable domain, in which reference TRBV2 and TRBJ1-5 provide the parts outside the CDR3, is EPEVTQTPSHQVTQMGQEVILRCVPISNHLYFYWYRQILGQKVEFLVSFYNNEISEKSEIFDDQFSVERPDGSNFTLKIRSTKLEDSAMYFCASSYRVGPQHFGDGTRLSIL.

The rearrangement uses TRBV27 and TRBJ1-1; D is undetermined. This CDR3 region has 12 residues. V was cut by 1 base and J by 13 bases, with 13 bases left in between. Per germline, CDR1 MNHEY and CDR2 SMNVEV (reference sequence). CDR3 protein: CASSLFLGQLFF. Here the CDR3 DNA reads TGTGCCAGCAGTTTATTTTTAGGGCAACTTTTCTTT.

The V gene is TRBV5-6, the J gene TRBJ2-5; 7 bases agree with TRBD1. Germline CDR1 SGHDT, CDR2 YYEEEE. J lost 5 bases, V lost 4 bases, and 11 bases had no gene match. This CDR3 is 15 amino acids long. The CDR3 sequence: CASSDLGGLQETQYF. For the CDR3, the DNA is TGTGCCAGCAGCGACCTAGGGGGCCTCCAGGAGACCCAGTACTTC.

The V and J genes are TRBV6-5 and TRBJ1-1; D is uncertain. The CDR3 totals 13 residues. Trimming pared 3 bases from V and 5 bases from J, leaving 10 bases between. Germline V gives CDR1 MNHEY, CDR2 SVGAGI. The CDR3 is CASSYKSGTEAFF. The CDR3 coding sequence is TGTGCCAGCAGTTATAAAAGTGGGACTGAAGCTTTCTTT.

This rearrangement joins TRBV7-2 to TRBJ2-7; D is undetermined. Germline lookup yields CDR1 SGHTA and CDR2 FQGNSA. The CDR3 sequence is 13 residues long. V shed 5 bases and J shed 2 bases, with 10 bases lying between them. The CDR3 region is CASSHPGPYEQYF. The CDR3, as DNA: TGTGCCAGCAGCCACCCCGGGCCCTACGAGCAGTACTTC. The full variable domain, rest sourced from reference TRBV7-2 and TRBJ2-7, is GAGVSQSPSNKVTEKGKDVELRCDPISGHTALYWYRQSLGQGLEFLIYFQGNSAPDKSGLPSDRFSAERTGGSVSTLTIQRTQQEDSAVYLCASSHPGPYEQYFGPGTRLTVT.

This clone is medium-sized (0.01 to 0.1%) by share. The chain couples TRBV9 to TRBJ2-1; no firm D call. V was clipped by 0 bases and J by 2 bases, with 0 bases between them. CDR1 is SGDLS, CDR2 YYNGEE, per germline. This CDR3 region has 12 residues. The CDR3 sequence is CASSVAYNEQFF. The CDR3 bases are TGTGCCAGCAGCGTAGCCTACAATGAGCAGTTCTTC.

The chain combines TRBV7-2 with TRBJ1-3; 7 nucleotides match TRBD1. Germline CDR1 is SGHTA and CDR2 is FQGNSA. V dropped 5 bases and J dropped 4; count of bases not matched to a gene: 8. The CDR3 contains 15 residues. CDR3 sequence: CASSLTTGDGNTIYF. CDR3 bases: TGTGCCAGCAGCCTAACCACAGGGGACGGAAACACCATATATTTT.